This T cell receptor (beta chain) stems from a study of T cells after somatic rescue of genetic block. TCRdb keeps only in-frame clones here, not all; method: immunoSEQ multiplex PCR. In the table there are under 150,000 clones, 75% to 95% of which are singletons. Germline V lookup: CDR1 SGHTA, CDR2 FQGNSA. The CDR3 has 15 residues. The V end lost 2 bases, the J end lost 5 bases, and 13 bases lay between the germline ends. The specimen was peripheral blood mononuclear cells (PBMCs). This receptor was obtained from a woman younger than 30. The chain uses TRBV7-2 and TRBJ1-5; D is uncertain. The CDR3 nucleotides are TGTGCCAGCAGCTTACGGGGTCCTCCTCATCAGCCCCAGCATTTT. Translating gives CASSLRGPPHQPQHF.